The present entry profiles one TCR beta chain with its context. This CDR3 spans 13 amino acids. The germline V gene has CDR1 DFQATT and CDR2 SNEGSKA (reference sequence). These data are taken from a study of blood T cells in healthy people across ages. The authors ran a second PCR of 7 to 11 cycles using a sample-barcoded 5' primer and a J-beta primer mix. TCRdb used MiXCR to reprocess the 5' RACE reads, holding one entry per CDR3 protein. The sample has about 580,000 distinct CDR3 sequences, 40% to 55% seen once. The material sequenced was blood. The clonotype originates from a man at least 80 years old in good health. The V gene is TRBV20-1, the J gene TRBJ2-5, with 9 bases matching TRBD2. The tail of the sequence fits TRBJ2-7 better, so the J call may be wrong. The CDR3 DNA is TGCAGTGCCCCGGGACTAGCAATTGGCGAGCAGTACTTC. The encoded protein is CSAPGLAIGEQYF.